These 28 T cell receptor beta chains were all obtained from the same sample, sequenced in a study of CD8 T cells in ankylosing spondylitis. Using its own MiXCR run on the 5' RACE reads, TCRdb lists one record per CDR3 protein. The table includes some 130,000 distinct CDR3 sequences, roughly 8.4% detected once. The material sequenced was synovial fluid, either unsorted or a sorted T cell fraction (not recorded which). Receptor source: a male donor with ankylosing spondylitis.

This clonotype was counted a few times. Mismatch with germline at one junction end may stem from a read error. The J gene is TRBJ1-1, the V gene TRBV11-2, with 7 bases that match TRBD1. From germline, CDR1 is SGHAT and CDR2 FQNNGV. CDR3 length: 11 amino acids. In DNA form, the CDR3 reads TGTGCCAGCAGCTTAGCGGAGGGGGCGGTCTTT. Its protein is CASSLAEGAVF. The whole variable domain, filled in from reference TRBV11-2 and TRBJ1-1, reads EAGVAQSPRYKIIEKRQSVAFWCNPISGHATLYWYQQILGQGPKLLIQFQNNGVVDDSQLPKDRFSAERLKGVDSTLKIQPAKLEDSAVYLCASSLAEGAVFGQGTRLTVV.

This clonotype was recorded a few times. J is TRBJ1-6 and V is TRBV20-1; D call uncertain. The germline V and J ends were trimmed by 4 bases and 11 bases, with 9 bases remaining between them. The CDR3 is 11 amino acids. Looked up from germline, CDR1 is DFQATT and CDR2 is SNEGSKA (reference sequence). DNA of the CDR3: TGCAGTGCTAAATATGGCACACCCCTCCACTTT. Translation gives CSAKYGTPLHF.

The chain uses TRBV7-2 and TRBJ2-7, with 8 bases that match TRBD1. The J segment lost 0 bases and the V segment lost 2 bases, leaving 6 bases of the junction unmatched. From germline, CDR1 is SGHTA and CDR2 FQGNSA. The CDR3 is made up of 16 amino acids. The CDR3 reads CASSLYEDRDSYEQYF. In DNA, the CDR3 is TGTGCCAGCAGCTTATATGAGGACAGGGACTCCTACGAGCAGTACTTC.

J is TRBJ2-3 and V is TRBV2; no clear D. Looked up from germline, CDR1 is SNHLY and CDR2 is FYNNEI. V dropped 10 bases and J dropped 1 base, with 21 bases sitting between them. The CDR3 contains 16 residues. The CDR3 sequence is CATPKGTAARTDTQYF. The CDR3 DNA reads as TGTGCCACCCCTAAGGGAACGGCGGCCCGCACAGATACGCAGTATTTT.

The CDR3 DNA sequence: TGTGCCAGCAGCCCGGGACAACTAAGCACAGATACGCAGTATTTT. Amino acid sequence: CASSPGQLSTDTQYF. V usage is TRBV28 and J usage is TRBJ2-3; maybe TRBD1 (6 bases). CDR3 size: 15 residues. Germline V gene sequence: CDR1 MDHEN, CDR2 SYDVKM. V was pared by 6 bases and J by 0 bases, with 13 bases between.

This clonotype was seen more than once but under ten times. The CDR3 loop reads CATSSPGLAVYEQYF. The CDR3 DNA reads as TGTGCCACCAGCTCACCGGGACTAGCGGTCTACGAGCAGTACTTC. The chain combines TRBV3-2 with TRBJ2-7; the table calls TRBD2, which could not be checked here. TRBV3-2 is assigned pseudogene status. The CDR3 loop spans 15 amino acids.

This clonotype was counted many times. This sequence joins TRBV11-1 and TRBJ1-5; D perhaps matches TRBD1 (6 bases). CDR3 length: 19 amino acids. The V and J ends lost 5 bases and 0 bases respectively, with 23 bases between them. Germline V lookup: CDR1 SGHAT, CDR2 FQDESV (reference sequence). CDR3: CASSQVLGGRLHSNQPQHF. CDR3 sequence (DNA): TGTGCCAGCAGCCAGGTTTTGGGGGGCCGTTTACATAGCAATCAGCCCCAGCATTTT.

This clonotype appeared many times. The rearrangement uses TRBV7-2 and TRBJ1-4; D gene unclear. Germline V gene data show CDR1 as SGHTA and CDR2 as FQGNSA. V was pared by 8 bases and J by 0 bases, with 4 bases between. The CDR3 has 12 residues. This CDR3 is CASGATNEKLFF. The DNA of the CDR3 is TGTGCCAGCGGCGCAACTAATGAAAAACTGTTTTTT. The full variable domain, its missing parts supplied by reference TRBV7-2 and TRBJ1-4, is GAGVSQSPSNKVTEKGKDVELRCDPISGHTALYWYRQSLGQGLEFLIYFQGNSAPDKSGLPSDRFSAERTGGSVSTLTIQRTQQEDSAVYLCASGATNEKLFFGSGTQLSVL.

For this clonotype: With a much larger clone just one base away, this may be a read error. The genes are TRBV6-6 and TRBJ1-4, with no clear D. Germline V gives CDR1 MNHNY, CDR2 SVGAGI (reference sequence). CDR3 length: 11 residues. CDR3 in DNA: TGTACCAGCAGTGGTAGTGGAAAACTGTTTTTT. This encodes CTSSGSGKLFF.

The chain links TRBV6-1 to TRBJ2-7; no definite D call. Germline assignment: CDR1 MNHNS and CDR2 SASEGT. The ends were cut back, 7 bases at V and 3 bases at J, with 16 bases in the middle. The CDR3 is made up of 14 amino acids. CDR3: CASTILGEGYEQYF. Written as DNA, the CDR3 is TGTGCCAGCACCATACTTGGTGAAGGCTACGAGCAGTACTTC.

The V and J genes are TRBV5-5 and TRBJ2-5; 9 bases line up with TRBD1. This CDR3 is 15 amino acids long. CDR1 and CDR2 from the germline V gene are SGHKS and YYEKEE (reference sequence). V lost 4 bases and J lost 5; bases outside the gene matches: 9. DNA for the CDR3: TGTGCCAGCAGCCCGCCGGGACAGGGCGTCGAGACCCAGTACTTC. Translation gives CASSPPGQGVETQYF.

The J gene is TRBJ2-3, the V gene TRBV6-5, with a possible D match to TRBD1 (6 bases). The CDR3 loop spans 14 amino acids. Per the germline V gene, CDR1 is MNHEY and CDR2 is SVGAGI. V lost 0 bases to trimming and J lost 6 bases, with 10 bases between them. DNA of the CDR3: TGTGCCAGCAGTTACTCGAGGGACATCGATACGCAGTATTTT. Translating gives CASSYSRDIDTQYF.

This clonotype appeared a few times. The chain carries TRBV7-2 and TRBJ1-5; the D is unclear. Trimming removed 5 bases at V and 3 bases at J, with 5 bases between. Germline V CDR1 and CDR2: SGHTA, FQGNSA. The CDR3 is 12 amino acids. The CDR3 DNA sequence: TGTGCCAGCAGCGCGGTCAATCAGCCCCAGCATTTT. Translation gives CASSAVNQPQHF.

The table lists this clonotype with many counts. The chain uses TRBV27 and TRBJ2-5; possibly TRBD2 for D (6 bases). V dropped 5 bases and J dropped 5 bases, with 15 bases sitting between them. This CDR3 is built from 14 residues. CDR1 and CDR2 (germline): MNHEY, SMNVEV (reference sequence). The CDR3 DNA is TGTGCCAGCAGTCCTACTAGCTTGGGGGAGACCCAGTACTTC. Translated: CASSPTSLGETQYF.

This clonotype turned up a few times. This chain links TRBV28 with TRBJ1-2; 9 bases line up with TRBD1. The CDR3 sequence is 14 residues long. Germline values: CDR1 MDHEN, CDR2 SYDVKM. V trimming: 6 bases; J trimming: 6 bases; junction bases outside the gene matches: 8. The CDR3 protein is CASSLLDRGNGYTF. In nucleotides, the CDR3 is TGTGCCAGCAGCCTACTCGACAGGGGGAATGGCTACACCTTC.

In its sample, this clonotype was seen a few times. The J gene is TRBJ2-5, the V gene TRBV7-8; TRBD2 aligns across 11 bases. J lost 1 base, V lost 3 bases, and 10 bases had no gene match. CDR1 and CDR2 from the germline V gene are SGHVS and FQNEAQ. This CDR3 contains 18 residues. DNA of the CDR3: TGTGCCAGCAGCTTCCGAACCGGGACTAGCGGCCTCCAAGAGACCCAGTACTTC. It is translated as CASSFRTGTSGLQETQYF. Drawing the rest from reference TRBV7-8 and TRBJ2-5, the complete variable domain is GAGVSQSPRYKVAKRGQDVALRCDPISGHVSLFWYQQALGQGPEFLTYFQNEAQLDKSGLPSDRFFAERPEGSVSTLKIQRTQQEDSAVYLCASSFRTGTSGLQETQYFGPGTRLLVL.

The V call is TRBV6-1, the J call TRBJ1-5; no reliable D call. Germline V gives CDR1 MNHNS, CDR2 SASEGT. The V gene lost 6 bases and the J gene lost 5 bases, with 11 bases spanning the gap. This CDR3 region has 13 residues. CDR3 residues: CASRQSVDQPQHF. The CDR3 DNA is TGTGCCAGCAGGCAGAGTGTGGATCAGCCCCAGCATTTT.

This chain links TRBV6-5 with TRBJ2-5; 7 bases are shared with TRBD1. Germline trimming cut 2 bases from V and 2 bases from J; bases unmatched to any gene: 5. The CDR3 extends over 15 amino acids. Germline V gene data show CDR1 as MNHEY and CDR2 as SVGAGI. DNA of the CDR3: TGTGCCAGCAGTTACCAGGGACAGAAGCAAGAGACCCAGTACTTC. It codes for CASSYQGQKQETQYF.

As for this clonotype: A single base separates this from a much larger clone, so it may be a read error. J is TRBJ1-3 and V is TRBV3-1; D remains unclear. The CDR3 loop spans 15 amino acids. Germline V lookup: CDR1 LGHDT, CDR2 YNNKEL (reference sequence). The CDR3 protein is CASCQETGIGNTIYF. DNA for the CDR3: TGTGCCAGCTGCCAAGAGACGGGAATCGGAAACACCATATATTTT. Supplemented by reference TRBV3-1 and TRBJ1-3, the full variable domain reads DTAVSQTPKYLVTQMGNDKSIKCEQNLGHDTMYWYKQDSKKFLKIMFSYNNKELIINETVPNRFSPKSPDKAHLNLHINSLELGDSAVYFCASCQETGIGNTIYFGEGSWLTVV.

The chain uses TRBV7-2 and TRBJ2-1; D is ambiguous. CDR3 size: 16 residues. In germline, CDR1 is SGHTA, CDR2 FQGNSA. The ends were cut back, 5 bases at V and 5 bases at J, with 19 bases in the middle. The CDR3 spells CASSPKRGLGNNEQFF. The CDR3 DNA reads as TGTGCCAGCAGCCCGAAAAGAGGTTTGGGTAACAATGAGCAGTTCTTC.

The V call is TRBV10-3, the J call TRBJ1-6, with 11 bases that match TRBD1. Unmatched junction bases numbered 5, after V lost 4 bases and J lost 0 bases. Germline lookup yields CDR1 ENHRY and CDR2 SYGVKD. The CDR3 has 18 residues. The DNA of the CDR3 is TGTGCCATCAGTGCAGGACAGGGGGCGAGCTCCTATAATTCACCCCTCCACTTT. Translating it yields CAISAGQGASSYNSPLHF.

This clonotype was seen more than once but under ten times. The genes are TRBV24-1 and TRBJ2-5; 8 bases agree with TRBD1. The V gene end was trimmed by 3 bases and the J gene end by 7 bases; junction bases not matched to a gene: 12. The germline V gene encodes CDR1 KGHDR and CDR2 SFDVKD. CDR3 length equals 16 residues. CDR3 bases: TGTGCCACCAGTGATGCCGACAGGGGCCTTTTTGGGACCCAGTACTTC. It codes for CATSDADRGLFGTQYF.

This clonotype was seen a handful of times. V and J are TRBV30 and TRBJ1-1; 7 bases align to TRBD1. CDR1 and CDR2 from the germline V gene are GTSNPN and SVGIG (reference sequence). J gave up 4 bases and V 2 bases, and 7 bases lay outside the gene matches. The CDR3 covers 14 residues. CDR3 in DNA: TGTGCCTGGAGTACACAGGGGTTGAGCACTGAAGCTTTCTTT. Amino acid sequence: CAWSTQGLSTEAFF.

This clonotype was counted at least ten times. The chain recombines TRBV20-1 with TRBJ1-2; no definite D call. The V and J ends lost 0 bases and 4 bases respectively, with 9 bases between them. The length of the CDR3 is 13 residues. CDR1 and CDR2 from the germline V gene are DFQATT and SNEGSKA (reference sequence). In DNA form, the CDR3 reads TGCAGTGCTAGAGATCCTAGTGGCTATGGCTACACCTTC. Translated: CSARDPSGYGYTF.

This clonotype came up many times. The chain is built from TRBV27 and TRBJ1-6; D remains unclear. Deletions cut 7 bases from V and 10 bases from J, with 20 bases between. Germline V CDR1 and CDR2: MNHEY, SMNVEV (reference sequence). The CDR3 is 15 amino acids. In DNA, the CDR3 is TGTGCCAGCACCCCAAAGGCCAACCTTGGGTCACCCCTCCACTTT. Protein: CASTPKANLGSPLHF.

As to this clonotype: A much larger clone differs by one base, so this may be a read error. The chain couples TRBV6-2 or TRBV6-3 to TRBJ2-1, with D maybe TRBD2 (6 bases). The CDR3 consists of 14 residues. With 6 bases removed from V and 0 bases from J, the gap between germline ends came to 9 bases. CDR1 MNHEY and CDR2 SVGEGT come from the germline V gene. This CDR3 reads CASSPGGSYNEQFF. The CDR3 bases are TGTGCCAGCAGCCCCGGGGGCTCCTACAATGAGCAGTTCTTC.

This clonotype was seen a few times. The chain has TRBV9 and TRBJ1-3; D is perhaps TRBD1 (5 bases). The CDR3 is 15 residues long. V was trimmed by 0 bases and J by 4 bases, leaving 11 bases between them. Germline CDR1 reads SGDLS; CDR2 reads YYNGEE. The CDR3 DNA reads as TGTGCCAGCAGCGTAGGAGGGGCGCGAGGAAACACCATATATTTT. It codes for CASSVGGARGNTIYF.

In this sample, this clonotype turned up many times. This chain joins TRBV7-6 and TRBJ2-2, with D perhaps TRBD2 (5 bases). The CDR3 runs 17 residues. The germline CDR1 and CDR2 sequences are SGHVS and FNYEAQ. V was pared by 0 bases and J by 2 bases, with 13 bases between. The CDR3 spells CASSLALWERNTGELFF. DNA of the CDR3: TGTGCCAGCAGCTTAGCGTTGTGGGAGAGAAACACCGGGGAGCTGTTTTTT.